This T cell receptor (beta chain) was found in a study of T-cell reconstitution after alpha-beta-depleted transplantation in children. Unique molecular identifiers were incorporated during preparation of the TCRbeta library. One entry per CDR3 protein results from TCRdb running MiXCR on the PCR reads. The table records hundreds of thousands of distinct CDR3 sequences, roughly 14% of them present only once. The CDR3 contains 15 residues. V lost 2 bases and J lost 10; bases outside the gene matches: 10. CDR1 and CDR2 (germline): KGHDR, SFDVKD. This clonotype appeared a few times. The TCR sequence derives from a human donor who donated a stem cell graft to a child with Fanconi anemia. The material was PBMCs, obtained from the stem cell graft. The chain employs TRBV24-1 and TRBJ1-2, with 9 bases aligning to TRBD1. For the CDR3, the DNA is TGTGCCACCAGTGATTCCCGGACAGGGGATAAAGTCTACACCTTC. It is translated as CATSDSRTGDKVYTF.